Below, 29 T cell receptor beta chains from the same sample are listed, as sequenced in a study of blood T cell repertoires in COVID-19. Libraries were prepared by immunoSEQ multiplex PCR; TCRdb keeps only in-frame clonotypes and omits some of them. The sample lists 200,000 to 300,000 clones; 88% were seen once. Sequenced: peripheral blood. The receptors here all came from a woman in her 30s with acute or convalescent COVID-19.

This rearrangement joins TRBV30 to TRBJ2-3; 12 bases are a match to TRBD2. J gave up 5 bases and V 2 bases, and 5 bases lay outside the gene matches. Germline V gives CDR1 GTSNPN, CDR2 SVGIG (reference sequence). The CDR3 is made up of 15 amino acids. CDR3 residues: CAWSTSGRRIDTQYF. In DNA form, the CDR3 reads TGTGCCTGGAGTACTAGCGGGAGGAGGATAGATACGCAGTATTTT.

The chain employs TRBV7-9 and TRBJ2-7; D remains ambiguous. The CDR3 spans 12 residues. CDR1 and CDR2 from the germline V gene are SEHNR and FQNEAQ (reference sequence). Trimming pared 0 bases from V and 6 bases from J, leaving 6 bases between. The DNA for the CDR3 is TGTGCCAGCAGCTTAGCGTTGGCCGAGCAGTACTTC. Its protein product is CASSLALAEQYF.

The chain couples TRBV6-2 or TRBV6-3 to TRBJ2-2, with 10 bases aligning to TRBD2. The CDR3 runs 17 residues. The germline gives CDR1 MNHEY, CDR2 SVGEGT. V trimming: 6 bases; J trimming: 4 bases; junction bases outside the gene matches: 11. DNA of the CDR3: TGTGCCAGCAGCCCAAGACGAAGACTAGCGGGCACCGGGGAGCTGTTTTTT. As protein: CASSPRRRLAGTGELFF.

The chain is built from TRBV24-1 and TRBJ1-1; TRBD1 agrees at 10 bases. V shed 4 bases and J 7 bases; nucleotides not matched to a gene: 11. The CDR3 is 16 amino acids. The germline gives CDR1 KGHDR, CDR2 SFDVKD. The CDR3 sequence is CATSDPGQGKGGEAFF. CDR3 DNA: TGTGCCACCAGTGACCCGGGACAGGGGAAAGGGGGTGAAGCTTTCTTT.

V gene TRBV19 combines with J gene TRBJ2-7; TRBD2 matches 10 bases. With 9 bases clipped from V and 5 bases from J, the junction kept 19 bases outside the gene matches. CDR1 is LNHDA and CDR2 is SQIVND in the germline V gene (reference sequence). The CDR3 loop spans 17 amino acids. The CDR3 reads CASQPNPRAGGLHEQYF. The CDR3 nucleotides are TGTGCCAGCCAACCTAATCCTCGAGCGGGAGGGCTCCACGAGCAGTACTTC.

Here the CDR3 DNA reads TGCGCCAGCAGCCAAGGGAGATCTAGCGGGAGGCTAAACAATGAGCAGTTCTTC. As protein: CASSQGRSSGRLNNEQFF. The V and J genes are TRBV4-3 and TRBJ2-1, with TRBD2 matching 11 bases. Trimming at V came to 1 base and at J to 5 bases, leaving 10 bases not matched to a gene. Germline CDR1 reads LGHNA; CDR2 reads YSLEER. The CDR3 is 18 residues long.

This rearrangement joins TRBV6-2 or TRBV6-3 to TRBJ2-7; D unresolved. Germline CDR1 MNHEY, CDR2 SVGEGT. The V and J ends lost 6 bases and 2 bases respectively, with 8 bases between them. The CDR3 is 12 amino acids. CDR3 loop: CASSHGAYEQYF. In DNA form, the CDR3 reads TGTGCCAGCAGCCACGGAGCCTACGAGCAGTACTTC.

V is TRBV5-1 and J is TRBJ2-2, with TRBD1 as a possible D gene (5 bases). Trimming removed 6 bases at V and 10 bases at J, with 19 bases between. Germline assignment: CDR1 SGHRS and CDR2 YFSETQ. CDR3 length: 14 residues. CDR3: CASNKNGRVQELFF. In nucleotides, the CDR3 is TGCGCCAGCAACAAGAACGGCAGGGTGCAGGAGCTGTTTTTT.

The gene calls are TRBV19 and TRBJ2-7; 9 nucleotides align to TRBD1. V lost 5 bases to trimming and J lost 6 bases; unmatched junction nucleotides: 5. The CDR3 has 13 amino acids. Germline values: CDR1 LNHDA, CDR2 SQIVND (reference sequence). The CDR3 DNA reads as TGTGCCAGTAGTTCACAGGGGGCCGGCGAGCAGTACTTC. The encoded protein is CASSSQGAGEQYF.

The genes are TRBV7-2 and TRBJ2-1, with TRBD1 matching over 11 bases. Trimming cost V 5 bases and J 3 bases; bases outside gene matches: 3. Germline V gives CDR1 SGHTA, CDR2 FQGNSA. The CDR3 loop spans 15 amino acids. The CDR3 DNA reads as TGTGCCAGCAGCCGGGACAGGGGGAACTACAATGAGCAGTTCTTC. Translation: CASSRDRGNYNEQFF. Full variable domain (rest looked up from reference TRBV7-2 and TRBJ2-1): GAGVSQSPSNKVTEKGKDVELRCDPISGHTALYWYRQSLGQGLEFLIYFQGNSAPDKSGLPSDRFSAERTGGSVSTLTIQRTQQEDSAVYLCASSRDRGNYNEQFFGPGTRLTVL.

This clone occurred a few times. The chain has TRBV25-1 and TRBJ2-5, with TRBD2 matching over 8 bases. This CDR3 spans 14 amino acids. Germline V gene lookup returns CDR1 MGHDK and CDR2 SYGVNS. V gave up 7 bases and J gave up 5 bases; unmatched junction bases: 9. The CDR3: CASNPGGPSETQYF. In DNA, the CDR3 is TGTGCCAGCAATCCGGGAGGGCCGTCGGAGACCCAGTACTTC. The full variable domain, in which reference TRBV25-1 and TRBJ2-5 provide the parts outside the CDR3, is EADIYQTPRYLVIGTGKKITLECSQTMGHDKMYWYQQDPGMELHLIHYSYGVNSTEKGDLSSESTVSRIRTEHFPLTLESARPSHTSQYLCASNPGGPSETQYFGPGTRLLVL.

The genes are TRBV30 and TRBJ1-3; D might be TRBD1 (5 bases). Germline V gene lookup returns CDR1 GTSNPN and CDR2 SVGIG (reference sequence). The CDR3 length is 16 residues. The V end lost 2 bases, the J end lost 0 bases, and 14 bases lay between the germline ends. The CDR3 DNA is TGTGCCTGGAGTTCAGTCGGACACCTCTCTGGAAACACCATATATTTT. Amino acids: CAWSSVGHLSGNTIYF. The variable domain in full, with the rest retrieved from reference TRBV30 and TRBJ1-3, is SQTIHQWPATLVQPVGSPLSLECTVEGTSNPNLYWYRQAAGRGLQLLFYSVGIGQISSEVPQNLSASRPQDRQFILSSKKLLLSDSGFYLCAWSSVGHLSGNTIYFGEGSWLTVV.

The rearrangement links TRBV6-6 to TRBJ1-1; 9 bases line up with TRBD1. Germline V gene lookup returns CDR1 MNHNY and CDR2 SVGAGI (reference sequence). The CDR3 extends over 12 amino acids. V lost 7 bases to trimming and J lost 6 bases; unmatched junction nucleotides: 3. The CDR3 here is CASNRDRAEAFF. The CDR3 nucleotides are TGTGCCAGCAATCGGGACAGGGCTGAAGCTTTCTTT.

The chain recombines TRBV30 with TRBJ2-7, with a possible D match to TRBD1 (6 bases). The CDR3 has 14 residues. Germline-derived CDR1 and CDR2 are GTSNPN and SVGIG (reference sequence). V shed 4 bases and J shed 9 bases, with 22 bases lying between them. The CDR3: CAWTSPGRKQGQYF. CDR3 nucleotides: TGTGCCTGGACCTCCCCGGGAAGAAAACAGGGGCAGTACTTC.

This chain connects TRBV5-5 to TRBJ1-2; D is ambiguous. Germline CDR1 is SGHKS and CDR2 is YYEKEE (reference sequence). Trimming pared 2 bases from V and 3 bases from J, leaving 17 bases between. The length of the CDR3 is 16 residues. Here the CDR3 reads CASSLSTARVDYGYTF. The CDR3 region has the DNA TGTGCCAGCAGCTTATCTACAGCCCGAGTCGACTATGGCTACACCTTC.

V usage is TRBV5-1 and J usage is TRBJ1-1; TRBD1 agrees at 10 bases. In germline, CDR1 is SGHRS, CDR2 YFSETQ. The junction had 6 bases not matched to a gene; V was cut back by 6 bases and J by 4 bases. There are 14 residues in the CDR3. The CDR3, as DNA: TGCGCCAGCAACGCCGGGACAGGGGCCACTGAAGCTTTCTTT. Translated, it gives CASNAGTGATEAFF.

The chain has TRBV28 and TRBJ1-5; TRBD1 matches at 7 bases. The J segment lost 6 bases and the V segment lost 6 bases, leaving 5 bases of the junction unmatched. This CDR3 has 13 residues. The germline V gene has CDR1 MDHEN and CDR2 SYDVKM. The DNA of the CDR3 is TGTGCCAGCAGGCTACAGGGGAGTCAGCCCCAGCATTTT. It codes for CASRLQGSQPQHF.

The chain has TRBV21-1 and TRBJ1-1; the D call TRBD1 from the table was never checked on the DNA. TRBV21-1 is a listed pseudogene. The CDR3 is 18 amino acids. The CDR3 nucleotides read TGTGCCAGCAGCAAAATCCAAATGCATACAGGGAAAAACACTGAAGCTTTCTTT. It codes for CASSKIQMHTGKNTEAFF.

This clone was counted once. V gene TRBV7-2 combines with J gene TRBJ2-7, with D perhaps matching TRBD2 (6 bases). Between the trimmed V and J ends, which lost 5 bases and 3 bases, there was a span of 23 bases. The CDR3 is made up of 17 amino acids. In germline, CDR1 is SGHTA, CDR2 FQGNSA. CDR3 bases: TGTGCCAGCAGCCGTTCGGGGGTTGGAGCGGAGAACTACGAGCAGTACTTC. It is translated as CASSRSGVGAENYEQYF.

This chain uses TRBV5-4 with TRBJ2-7; 7 bases agree with TRBD1. CDR1 is SGHNT and CDR2 is YYREEE in the germline V gene (reference sequence). The CDR3 contains 14 residues. Trimming at V came to 3 bases and at J to 5 bases, leaving 8 bases not matched to a gene. The CDR3 spells CASSSEQGSNEQYF. Written as DNA, the CDR3 is TGTGCCAGCAGCTCGGAACAGGGGTCGAACGAGCAGTACTTC.

This chain connects TRBV9 to TRBJ2-3; D may be TRBD2 (6 bases). This CDR3 has 13 amino acids. Looked up from germline, CDR1 is SGDLS and CDR2 is YYNGEE. Deletions cut 0 bases from V and 6 bases from J, with 8 bases between. The CDR3 DNA is TGTGCCAGCAGCGTAGACGGAGGGGATACGCAGTATTTT. Translating gives CASSVDGGDTQYF. The full variable domain, in which reference TRBV9 and TRBJ2-3 provide the parts outside the CDR3, is DSGVTQTPKHLITATGQRVTLRCSPRSGDLSVYWYQQSLDQGLQFLIQYYNGEERAKGNILERFSAQQFPDLHSELNLSSLELGDSALYFCASSVDGGDTQYFGPGTRLTVL.

The rearrangement joins TRBV4-3 to TRBJ2-5, with D perhaps matching TRBD2 (6 bases). The CDR3 is made up of 14 amino acids. Trimming pared 4 bases from V and 4 bases from J, leaving 13 bases between. CDR1 is LGHNA, CDR2 YSLEER, per germline. CDR3 loop: CASSPNLGGETQYF. In nucleotides, the CDR3 is TGCGCCAGCAGCCCTAACCTCGGGGGAGAGACCCAGTACTTC.

The gene calls are TRBV5-1 and TRBJ1-1; tentative D call: TRBD1 (5 bases). CDR1 SGHRS and CDR2 YFSETQ come from the germline V gene. Trimming took off 1 base at V and 4 bases at J, with 14 bases between the two ends. CDR3 size: 15 residues. As DNA, the CDR3 is TGCGCCAGCAGCTTGCAGGGTAGACCAGCCACTGAAGCTTTCTTT. Translated: CASSLQGRPATEAFF.

The rearrangement uses TRBV18 and TRBJ2-3, with D hard to call. This CDR3 contains 15 residues. The germline gives CDR1 KGHSH, CDR2 LQKENI. Between the trimmed V and J ends, which lost 0 bases and 0 bases, there was a span of 7 bases. The DNA of the CDR3 is TGTGCCAGCTCACCACCTGCGGCCAGCACAGATACGCAGTATTTT. Translating gives CASSPPAASTDTQYF.

The chain joins TRBV25-1 to TRBJ2-1, with 8 positions matching TRBD2. The trim removed 1 base at V and 1 base at J, leaving 9 bases unmatched. This CDR3 spans 18 amino acids. In germline, CDR1 is MGHDK, CDR2 SYGVNS. The CDR3 here is CASSESFSGIVSYNEQFF. In nucleotides, the CDR3 is TGTGCCAGCAGTGAATCTTTTAGCGGGATCGTTTCCTACAATGAGCAGTTCTTC.

V and J are TRBV7-6 and TRBJ2-1; 8 bases are shared with TRBD2. There are 16 residues in the CDR3. Looked up from germline, CDR1 is SGHVS and CDR2 is FNYEAQ. The ends lost 0 bases at V and 8 bases at J; junction bases unmatched: 9. DNA for the CDR3: TGTGCCAGCAGCTTAGCCGGGACTAGGCTTCGGGATGAGCAGTTCTTC. It codes for CASSLAGTRLRDEQFF.

The CDR3 nucleotides are TGTGCCAGCAGTTTAGCCGGGACAGAAAAAGCTTTCTTT. Its translation is CASSLAGTEKAFF. J is TRBJ1-1 and V is TRBV12-3 or TRBV12-4; 7 nucleotides line up with TRBD1. This CDR3 region has 13 residues. V trimming: 0 bases; J trimming: 9 bases; junction bases outside the gene matches: 4.

In its sample, this clone was seen once. The chain links TRBV3-1 (or the pseudogene TRBV3-2) to TRBJ2-5, with TRBD1 identical over 8 bases. Germline V gene sequence: CDR1 LGHDT, CDR2 YNNKEL (reference sequence). The CDR3 has 14 amino acids. The V gene end was trimmed by 2 bases and the J gene end by 2 bases; junction bases not matched to a gene: 1. For the CDR3, the DNA is TGTGCCAGCAGCCAAAACAGGGGGCAAGAGACCCAGTACTTC. It codes for CASSQNRGQETQYF.

V is TRBV5-1 and J is TRBJ2-3; 8 bases align to TRBD2. CDR3 length: 16 amino acids. The V and J ends lost 3 bases and 4 bases, in that order; junction bases with no gene match: 10. Germline CDR1 SGHRS, CDR2 YFSETQ. The CDR3 nucleotides read TGCGCCAGCAGCTCGACTCTAAGCGGGAGTGCAGATACGCAGTATTTT. Encoded protein: CASSSTLSGSADTQYF.